This T cell receptor (beta chain) was documented in a study of T cells in tuberculosis. Study-wide results and caveats: Active tuberculosis alpha repertoires lay closer to GMM-specific TCRs than controls'. Selection depended on which cryopreserved specimens were available. Shorter CDR3-alpha in active tuberculosis partly drove smaller distances.

The ends were cut back, 5 bases at V and 11 bases at J, with 10 bases in the middle. The CDR3 totals 11 residues. The germline V gene has CDR1 MNHNS and CDR2 SASEGT. Assay used: immunoSEQ multiplex PCR; TCRdb lists only in-frame clones, some missing. Of some 41,000 clones listed, less than 95% are singletons. To note about this clone: Its antigen is undetermined.

Latent tuberculosis screening used tuberculin skin test and IGRA at entry. The TCR sequence derives from a donor aged 10-29 years with latent tuberculosis or without tuberculosis infection. Some clones in this sample may be carry-over from other donors' samples. The gene calls are TRBV6-1 and TRBJ2-1; no definite D call. Sequencing was done on a sample of PBMCs. The CDR3 DNA reads as TGTGCCAGCAGTCAGGCAGAGAAGCAGTTCTTC. Translation gives CASSQAEKQFF.